Described below is a single TCR beta chain sequence and its context. No antigen is known for it. Selection for sequencing was limited to patients who had shown CD8+CD57+ cell expansion by flow cytometry. The source of the sample is a study of CD8+CD57+ T cells in acquired aplastic anemia. In the study overall: DNA from sorted CD4+ and CD8+ cells averaged approximately 2.9 ug.

Template material for TCR beta VDJ and CDR3 profiling consisted of genomic DNA. TCRdb re-derived calls from the reads in MiXCR, one entry per CDR3 protein. The sample holds around 430,000 distinct CDR3 sequences, approximately 33% seen once. Study-wide findings and caveats: Overlap between patients and controls comprised almost 30 CD8+ CDR3 sequences.

The sequencing input was sorted CD4+, CD8+, or CD8+CD57+ T cells (not recorded which) from PBMCs. The sequence was collected from a human donor with aplastic anemia.

The DNA for the CDR3 is TGTGCCAGCCTCGAGGCACCCCCCATAGATACGCAGTATTTT. Encoded protein: CASLEAPPIDTQYF. The genes are TRBV11-2 and TRBJ2-3, with D hard to call. Per the germline V gene, CDR1 is SGHAT and CDR2 is FQNNGV. The CDR3 length is 14 residues. Trimming took 8 bases from V and 5 from J, leaving 17 bases between them.